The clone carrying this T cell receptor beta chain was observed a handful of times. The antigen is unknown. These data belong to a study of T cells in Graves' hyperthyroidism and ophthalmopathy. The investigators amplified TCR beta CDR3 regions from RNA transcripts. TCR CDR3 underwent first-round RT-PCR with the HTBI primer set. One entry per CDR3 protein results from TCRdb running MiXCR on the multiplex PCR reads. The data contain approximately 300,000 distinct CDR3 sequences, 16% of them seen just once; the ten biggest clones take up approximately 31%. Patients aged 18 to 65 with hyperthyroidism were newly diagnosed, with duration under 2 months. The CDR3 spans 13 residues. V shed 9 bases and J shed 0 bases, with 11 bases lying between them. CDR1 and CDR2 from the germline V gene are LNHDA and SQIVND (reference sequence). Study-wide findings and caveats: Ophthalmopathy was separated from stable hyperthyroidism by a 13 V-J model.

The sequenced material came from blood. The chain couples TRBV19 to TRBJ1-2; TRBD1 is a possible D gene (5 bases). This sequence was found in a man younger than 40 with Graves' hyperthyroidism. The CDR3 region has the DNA TGTGCCAGCCGGGGGGGAGCTAACTATGGCTACACCTTC. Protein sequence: CASRGGANYGYTF.